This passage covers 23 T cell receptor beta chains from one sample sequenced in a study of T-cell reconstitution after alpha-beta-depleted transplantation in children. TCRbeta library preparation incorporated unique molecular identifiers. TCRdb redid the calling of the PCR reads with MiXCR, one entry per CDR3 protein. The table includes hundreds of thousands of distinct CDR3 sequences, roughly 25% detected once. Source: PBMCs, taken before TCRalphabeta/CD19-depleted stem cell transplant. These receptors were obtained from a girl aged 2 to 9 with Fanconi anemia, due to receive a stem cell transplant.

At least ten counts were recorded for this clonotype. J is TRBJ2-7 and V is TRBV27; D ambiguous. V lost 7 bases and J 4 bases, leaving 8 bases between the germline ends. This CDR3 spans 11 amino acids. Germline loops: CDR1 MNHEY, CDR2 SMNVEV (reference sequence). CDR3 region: CASIRGYEQYF. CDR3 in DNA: TGTGCCAGCATCCGAGGTTACGAGCAGTACTTC.

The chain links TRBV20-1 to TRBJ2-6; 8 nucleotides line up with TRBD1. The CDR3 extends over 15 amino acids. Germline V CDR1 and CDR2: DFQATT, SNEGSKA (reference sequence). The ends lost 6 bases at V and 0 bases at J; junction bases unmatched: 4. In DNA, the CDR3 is TGCAGTGCAAGACAGGGGAACTCTGGGGCCAACGTCCTGACTTTC. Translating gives CSARQGNSGANVLTF.

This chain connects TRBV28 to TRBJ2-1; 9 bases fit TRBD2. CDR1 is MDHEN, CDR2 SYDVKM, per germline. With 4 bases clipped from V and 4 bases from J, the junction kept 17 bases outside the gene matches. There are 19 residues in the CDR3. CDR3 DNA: TGTGCCAGCAGTTGGGCCCTGGGTTCTAGCGGGAACCTTTACAATGAGCAGTTCTTC. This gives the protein CASSWALGSSGNLYNEQFF. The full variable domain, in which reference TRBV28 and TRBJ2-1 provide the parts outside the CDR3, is DVKVTQSSRYLVKRTGEKVFLECVQDMDHENMFWYRQDPGLGLRLIYFSYDVKMKEKGDIPEGYSVSREKKERFSLILESASTNQTSMYLCASSWALGSSGNLYNEQFFGPGTRLTVL.

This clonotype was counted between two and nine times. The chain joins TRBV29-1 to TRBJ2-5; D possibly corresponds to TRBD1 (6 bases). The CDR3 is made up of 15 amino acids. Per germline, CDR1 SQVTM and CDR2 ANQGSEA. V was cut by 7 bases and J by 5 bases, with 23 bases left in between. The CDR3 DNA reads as TGCAGCGCACTCTGGGACATTTCCATGATGGAGACCCAGTACTTC. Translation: CSALWDISMMETQYF.

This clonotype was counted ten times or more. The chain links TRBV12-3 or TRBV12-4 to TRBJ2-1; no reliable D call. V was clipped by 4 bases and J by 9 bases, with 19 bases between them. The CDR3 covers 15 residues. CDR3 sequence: CASSWEVINTIEQFF. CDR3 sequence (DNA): TGTGCCAGCAGTTGGGAAGTAATCAACACAATTGAGCAGTTCTTC.

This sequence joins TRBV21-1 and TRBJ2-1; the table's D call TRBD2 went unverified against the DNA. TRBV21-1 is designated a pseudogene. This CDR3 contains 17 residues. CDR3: CASSPKPPGLAKNEQFF. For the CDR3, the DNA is TGTGCCAGCAGCCCCAAACCACCGGGACTAGCGAAGAATGAGCAGTTCTTC.

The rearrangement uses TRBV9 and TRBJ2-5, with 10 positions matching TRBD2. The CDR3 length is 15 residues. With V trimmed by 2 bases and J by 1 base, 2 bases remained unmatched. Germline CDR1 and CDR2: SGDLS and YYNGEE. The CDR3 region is CASSVSGGPQETQYF. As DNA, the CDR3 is TGTGCCAGCAGCGTTAGCGGGGGGCCCCAAGAGACCCAGTACTTC.

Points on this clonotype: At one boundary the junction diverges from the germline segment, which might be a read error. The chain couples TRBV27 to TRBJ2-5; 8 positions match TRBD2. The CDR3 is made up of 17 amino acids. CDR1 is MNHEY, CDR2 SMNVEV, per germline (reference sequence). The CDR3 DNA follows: TGCACCAGCACCCGGACTAGCATCGATATGAACCAAGAGACCCAGTACTTC. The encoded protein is CTSTRTSIDMNQETQYF.

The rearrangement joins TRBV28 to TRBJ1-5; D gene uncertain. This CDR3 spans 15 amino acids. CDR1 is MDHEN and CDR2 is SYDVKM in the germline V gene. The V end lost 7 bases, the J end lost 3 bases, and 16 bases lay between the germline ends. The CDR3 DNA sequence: TGTGCCAGCAACCCTCGTAGTTTACCCAATCAGCCCCAGCATTTT. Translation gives CASNPRSLPNQPQHF.

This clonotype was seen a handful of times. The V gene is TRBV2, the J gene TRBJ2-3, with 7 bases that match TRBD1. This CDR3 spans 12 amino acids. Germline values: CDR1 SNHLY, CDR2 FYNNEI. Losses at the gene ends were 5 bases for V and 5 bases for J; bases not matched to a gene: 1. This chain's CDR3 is CASSTGEDTQYF. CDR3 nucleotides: TGTGCCAGCAGTACAGGGGAAGATACGCAGTATTTT.

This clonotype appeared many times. Here the CDR3 reads CASSLGTGLQPQHF. The CDR3, as DNA: TGTGCCAGCAGTTTAGGGACAGGGCTTCAGCCCCAGCATTTT. The chain recombines TRBV25-1 with TRBJ1-5, with TRBD1 matching 9 bases. This CDR3 comprises 14 residues. V gave up 5 bases and J gave up 6 bases; unmatched junction bases: 5. CDR1 is MGHDK and CDR2 is SYGVNS in the germline V gene.

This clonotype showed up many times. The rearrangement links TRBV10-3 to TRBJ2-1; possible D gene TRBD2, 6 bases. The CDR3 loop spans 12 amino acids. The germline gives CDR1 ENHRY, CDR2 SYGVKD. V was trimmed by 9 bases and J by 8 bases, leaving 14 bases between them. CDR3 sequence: CAIESLADEQFF. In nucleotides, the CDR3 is TGTGCCATAGAATCCTTAGCGGATGAGCAGTTCTTC.

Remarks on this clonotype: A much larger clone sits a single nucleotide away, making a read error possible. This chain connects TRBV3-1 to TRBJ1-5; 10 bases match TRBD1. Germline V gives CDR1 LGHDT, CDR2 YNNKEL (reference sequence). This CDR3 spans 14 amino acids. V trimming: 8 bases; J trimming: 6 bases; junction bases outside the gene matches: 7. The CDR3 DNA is TGTGCCAGCTGTTGGGACAGGGGAGGTCAGCCCCAGCATTTT. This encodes CASCWDRGGQPQHF.

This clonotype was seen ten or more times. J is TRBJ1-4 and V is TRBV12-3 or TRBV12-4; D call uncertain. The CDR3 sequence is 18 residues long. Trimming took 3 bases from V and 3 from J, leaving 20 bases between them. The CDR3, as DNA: TGTGCCAGCAGTTTTGAGGTATTACGTAAACAACCTAATGAAAAACTGTTTTTT. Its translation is CASSFEVLRKQPNEKLFF.

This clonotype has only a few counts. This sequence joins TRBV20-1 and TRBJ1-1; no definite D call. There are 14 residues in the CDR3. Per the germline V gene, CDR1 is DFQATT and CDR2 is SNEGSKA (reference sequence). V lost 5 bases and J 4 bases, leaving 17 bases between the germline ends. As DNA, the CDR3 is TGCAGTGCTTGGCACCCTTTCCTCCGCACTGAAGCTTTCTTT. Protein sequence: CSAWHPFLRTEAFF.

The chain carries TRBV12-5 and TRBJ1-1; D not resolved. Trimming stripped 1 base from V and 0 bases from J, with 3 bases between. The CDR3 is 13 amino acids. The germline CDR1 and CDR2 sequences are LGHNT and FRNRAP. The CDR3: CASGLEVNTEAFF. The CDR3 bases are TGTGCTAGTGGTTTGGAGGTGAACACTGAAGCTTTCTTT.

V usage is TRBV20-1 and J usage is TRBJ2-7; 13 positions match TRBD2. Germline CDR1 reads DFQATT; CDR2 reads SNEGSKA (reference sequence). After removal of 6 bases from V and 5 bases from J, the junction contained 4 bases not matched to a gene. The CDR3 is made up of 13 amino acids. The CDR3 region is CSATGLAGDEQYF. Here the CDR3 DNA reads TGCAGTGCAACAGGACTAGCGGGAGACGAGCAGTACTTC.

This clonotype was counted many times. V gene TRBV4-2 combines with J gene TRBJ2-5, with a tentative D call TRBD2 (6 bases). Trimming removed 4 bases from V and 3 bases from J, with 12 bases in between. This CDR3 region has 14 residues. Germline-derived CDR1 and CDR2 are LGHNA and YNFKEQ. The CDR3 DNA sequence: TGTGCCAGCAGCCTCAGTGAGCGGGAAGAGACCCAGTACTTC. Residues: CASSLSEREETQYF.

The chain's CDR3 is CSVVGTNYEQYF. CDR3 in DNA: TGCAGCGTTGTTGGCACCAACTACGAGCAGTACTTC. The chain employs TRBV29-1 and TRBJ2-7; D gene unclear. Trimming left V 4 bases short and J 3 bases short, with 10 bases between. Germline V gene lookup returns CDR1 SQVTM and CDR2 ANQGSEA. This CDR3 is built from 12 residues.

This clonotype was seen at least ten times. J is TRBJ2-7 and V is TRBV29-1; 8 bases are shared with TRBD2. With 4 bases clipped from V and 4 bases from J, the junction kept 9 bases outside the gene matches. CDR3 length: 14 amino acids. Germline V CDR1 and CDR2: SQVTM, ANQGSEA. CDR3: CSVGGSGAVYEQYF. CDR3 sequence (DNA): TGCAGCGTTGGTGGTAGCGGGGCGGTATACGAGCAGTACTTC.

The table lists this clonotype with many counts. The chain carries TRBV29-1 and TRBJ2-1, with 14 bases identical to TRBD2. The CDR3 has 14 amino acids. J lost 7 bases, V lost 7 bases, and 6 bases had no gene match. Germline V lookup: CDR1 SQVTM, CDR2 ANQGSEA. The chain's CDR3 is CSAQRTSGGNEQFF. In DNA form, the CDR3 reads TGCAGCGCCCAAAGGACTAGCGGGGGGAATGAGCAGTTCTTC.

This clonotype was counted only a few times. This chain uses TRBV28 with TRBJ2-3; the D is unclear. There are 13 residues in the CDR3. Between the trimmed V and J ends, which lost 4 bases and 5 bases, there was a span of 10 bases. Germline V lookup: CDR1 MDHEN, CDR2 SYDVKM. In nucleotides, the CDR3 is TGTGCCAGCAGTTATGGACGCAGAGATACGCAGTATTTT. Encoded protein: CASSYGRRDTQYF.

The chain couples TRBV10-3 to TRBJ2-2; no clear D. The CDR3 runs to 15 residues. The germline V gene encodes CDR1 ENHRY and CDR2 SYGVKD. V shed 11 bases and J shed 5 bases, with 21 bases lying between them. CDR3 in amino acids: CAARPAGLKTGELFF. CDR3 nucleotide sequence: TGTGCCGCCCGCCCGGCCGGGCTGAAGACCGGGGAGCTGTTTTTT.